This T cell receptor beta chain was found in a study of spatial heterogeneity in lung cancer. Study-level results: Tumors with more nonsynonymous mutations had more expanded intratumoral alpha and beta TCRs.

Sample time point: sample taken at primary tumor resection. TCRdb analysed the 5' RACE reads with MiXCR anew, one entry per CDR3 protein. The sample records under 5,000 distinct CDR3 sequences, approximately 31% being singletons. Trimming removed 4 bases from V and 7 bases from J, with 13 bases in between. Germline assignment: CDR1 SGHDN and CDR2 FVKESK. The CDR3 spans 13 residues. This clonotype appeared many times. As yet, its antigen is unknown. Sequencing was performed on lung tumor tissue, taken at surgery. The rearrangement links TRBV14 to TRBJ1-2, with TRBD1 as a possible D gene (6 bases). The source of this sequence is a female donor with early-stage non-small cell lung cancer. The CDR3 is CASSPETGFGYTF. DNA of the CDR3: TGTGCCAGCAGCCCCGAGACAGGATTTGGCTACACCTTC.